This T cell receptor (beta chain) was recorded in a study of healthy donors' naive CD4 and CD8 T cells. About the research overall: TCR alpha primers covered all functional IMGT alpha gene variants.

The study's findings and limits: Roughly 13% of CD4/CD8 propensity variance appeared explained by V, J and CDR3 charge. Negatively charged CDR3s marked CD8+ lineage; positively charged CDR3s marked CD4+ lineage.

In regard to this clonotype: Antigen: not known.

The CDR3 length is 20 residues. From germline, CDR1 is DFQATT and CDR2 SNEGSKA (reference sequence). With V trimmed by 1 base and J by 3 bases, 16 bases remained unmatched. Starting from about 0.45 ug of total RNA, TCR libraries were made with linear amplification. From the reads, TCRdb called clonotypes with MiXCR, one entry per CDR3 protein. The sample lists 150,000 to 200,000 distinct CDR3 sequences; around 80% were seen once. This clonotype was sampled from a pool of human donors in good health; the sample pools cells from several healthy donors. The chain is built from TRBV20-1 and TRBJ2-3, with 13 bases that match TRBD2. Sequencing used naive CD4+ and CD8+ T cells sorted from blood, pooled from several donors. The CDR3 region is CSARGELAGGHFERTDTQYF. In nucleotides, the CDR3 is TGCAGTGCTAGAGGGGAACTAGCGGGGGGGCATTTTGAGAGGACAGATACGCAGTATTTT.